This T cell receptor beta chain was sequenced for a study of vaccination and CD4 T cells after COVID-19. This clonotype counts as large. Its antigen is not identified. With the Oncomine TCR Beta short-read assay, DNA from cultured CD4+ T cells was sequenced. TCRdb fed the PCR reads into MiXCR, producing one record per CDR3 protein. Here the sample spans around 1,400 distinct CDR3 sequences, 12% being singletons. V lost 1 base, J lost 3 bases, and 4 bases lay in between. This CDR3 spans 12 amino acids. The germline gives CDR1 SEHNR, CDR2 FQNEAQ (reference sequence). The treatment denotes: roughly ten-day PBMC culture with coronavirus spike peptide pools or control peptides (ViraFEST assay). The unexposed donor provided CD4+ T cells, which were taken before the COVID-19 pandemic (2011-2018).

The chain recombines TRBV7-9 with TRBJ2-7; D is ambiguous. The material sequenced was CD4+ T cells from blood, cultured in vitro. The source of this sequence is a human donor in good health. CDR3 amino acids: CASSLGRYEQYF. CDR3 coding DNA: TGTGCCAGCAGCTTAGGTCGCTACGAGCAGTACTTC.